This T cell receptor (beta chain) was recorded in a study of T cell clones after liver transplantation. The wider study: TCRbeta sequencing after a pre-transplant mixed lymphocyte reaction identified graft-donor-reactive clones, later tracked in post-transplant blood. Third-party-reactive TCRbeta sequences from pre-transplant mixed lymphocyte reactions served as antigen-independent comparators. Patients counted as tolerant after at least one year off all immunosuppression, enzymes not exceeding twice normal. Draws occurred before transplant, before withdrawal, and after complete or failed withdrawal.

The CDR3 has 14 amino acids. The germline V and J ends were trimmed by 5 bases and 12 bases, with 24 bases remaining between them. Germline CDR1 and CDR2: SGHNT and YYREEE (reference sequence). Here immunoSEQ multiplex PCR was the method, and the copy in TCRdb shows in-frame clones only, minus some. The sample records tens of thousands of clones, around 96% being singletons. This receptor was obtained from a human patient who received a liver transplant. Certain T cells may be donor cells from the graft. The sample here was CD8+ T cells from blood, taken 12 months after liver transplant. The chain is built from TRBV5-4 and TRBJ2-7; possible D gene TRBD2, 7 bases. The CDR3 region is CASSPYGGAEGPYF. The CDR3 DNA reads as TGTGCCAGCAGTCCCTATGGGGGGGCAGAAGGCCCGTACTTC.